In its sample, the clone carrying this T cell receptor beta chain was seen a few times. These data belong to a study of T cells in Graves' hyperthyroidism and ophthalmopathy. RNA transcripts gave rise to amplified TCR beta CDR3 regions. The HTBI primer set drove a first-round RT-PCR of the TCR CDR3. TCRdb ran MiXCR on the multiplex PCR reads and lists one entry per CDR3 protein. The data show 500,000 to 750,000 distinct CDR3 sequences, with 15% to 17% seen just once and around 7.8% held by the top ten. Between the trimmed V and J ends, which lost 2 bases and 4 bases, there was a span of 13 bases. CDR3 length: 15 residues. The germline gives CDR1 MNHEY, CDR2 SVGAGI.

This chain links TRBV6-5 with TRBJ2-3; no reliable D call. The origin of this receptor is a woman aged 30 to 39 with Graves' hyperthyroidism. Sequencing was performed on blood. The CDR3 region is CASSYLGQLADTQYF. The CDR3 DNA sequence: TGTGCCAGCAGTTACCTCGGCCAACTGGCAGATACGCAGTATTTT.